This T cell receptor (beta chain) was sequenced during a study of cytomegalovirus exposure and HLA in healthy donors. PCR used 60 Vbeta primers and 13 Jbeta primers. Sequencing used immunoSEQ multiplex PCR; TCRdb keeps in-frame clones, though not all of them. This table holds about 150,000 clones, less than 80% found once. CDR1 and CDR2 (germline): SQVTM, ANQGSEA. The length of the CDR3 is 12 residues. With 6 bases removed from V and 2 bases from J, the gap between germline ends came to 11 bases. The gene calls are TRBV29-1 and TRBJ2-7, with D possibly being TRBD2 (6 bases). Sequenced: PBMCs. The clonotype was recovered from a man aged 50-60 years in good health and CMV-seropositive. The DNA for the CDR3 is TGCAGCGTACGACTAGATCCCTACGAGCAGTACTTC. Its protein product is CSVRLDPYEQYF.